The clone carrying this T cell receptor beta chain appeared a few times. What it recognizes is unknown. V gave up 7 bases and J gave up 4 bases; unmatched junction bases: 12. This CDR3 spans 15 amino acids. CDR1 is SGHNT, CDR2 YYREEE, per germline (reference sequence). This record comes from a study of beta chain features in type 1 diabetes. General study findings and limits: There was a moderate but significant shortening of TCRB CDR3s in all four CD4+ subsets of Type 1 diabetes patients.

The study reverse transcribed the entire isolated RNA, so it sequenced expressed TCRB transcripts. TCRdb keeps only in-frame clones here, not all; method: immunoSEQ multiplex PCR. The sample gives 200,000 to 300,000 clones, about 20% of which show up once; about 0.027% is in the top ten. The V call is TRBV5-4, the J call TRBJ1-2, with 8 bases lining up with TRBD1. The specimen sequenced was naive CD4+ T cells from blood. This clonotype was obtained from a woman between 40 and 50 years old with type 1 diabetes. The CDR3 DNA is TGTGCCAGCTCCTCCACGGGGACAGGAACCTATGGCTACACCTTC. This translates into CASSSTGTGTYGYTF.